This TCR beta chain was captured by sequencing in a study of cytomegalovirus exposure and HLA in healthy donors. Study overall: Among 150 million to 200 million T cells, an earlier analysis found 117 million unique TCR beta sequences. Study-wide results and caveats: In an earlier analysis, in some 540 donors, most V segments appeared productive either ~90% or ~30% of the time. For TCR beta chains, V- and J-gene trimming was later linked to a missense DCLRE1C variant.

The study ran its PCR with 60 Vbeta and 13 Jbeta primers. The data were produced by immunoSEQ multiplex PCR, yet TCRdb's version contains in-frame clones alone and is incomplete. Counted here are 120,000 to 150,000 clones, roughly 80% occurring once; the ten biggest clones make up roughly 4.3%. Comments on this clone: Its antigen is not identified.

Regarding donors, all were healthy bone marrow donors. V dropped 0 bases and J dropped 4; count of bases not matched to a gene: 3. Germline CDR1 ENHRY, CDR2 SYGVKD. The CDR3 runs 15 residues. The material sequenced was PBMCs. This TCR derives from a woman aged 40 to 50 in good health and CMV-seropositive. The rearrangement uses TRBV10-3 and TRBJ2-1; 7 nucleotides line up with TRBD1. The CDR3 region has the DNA TGTGCCATCAGTGAGTCAGGGGGCGAATACAATGAGCAGTTCTTC. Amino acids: CAISESGGEYNEQFF.